This T cell receptor (beta chain) was captured by sequencing in a study of blood T cell repertoires in COVID-19. Overall study: The United States, Italy and Spain provided the acute and convalescent COVID-19 samples. Sample material is recorded as cDNA or gDNA derived from T cells, B-cell-depleted T cells, or PBMCs.

This clone was seen just once. In the original workflow: By means of reference gene primer amplification, nucleated cell counts were estimated. Profiling relied on immunoSEQ multiplex PCR, and the TCRdb table lists in-frame clones only, not all of them. V and J calls and clone size come straight from that table; D and trimming were deduced from the DNA. The sample has roughly 160,000 clones, approximately 86% seen once; the top ten hold roughly 2.5%. The germline V gene has CDR1 SGHRS and CDR2 YFSETQ. Trimming took 1 base from V and 1 from J, leaving 8 bases between them. This CDR3 is 15 amino acids long. One Seattle source followed patients from active infection through their disease course.

Sample: peripheral blood. The chain employs TRBV5-1 and TRBJ2-2, with D possibly being TRBD1 (5 bases). The sequence was obtained from a woman aged 80 or older with COVID-19, enrolled during active disease. CDR3 sequence: CASSLNGQNTGELFF. CDR3 DNA sequence: TGCGCCAGCAGCTTGAACGGACAGAACACCGGGGAGCTGTTTTTT.